This T cell receptor (beta chain) was recovered during a study of radiotherapy plus CTLA-4 blockade in lung cancer. Per the germline V gene, CDR1 is LNHNV and CDR2 is YYDKDF (reference sequence). This CDR3 has 14 residues. V was pared by 2 bases and J by 5 bases, with 10 bases between. Notes on this clone: The antigen is not known.

Sequencing was performed with immunoSEQ multiplex PCR; in TCRdb, only in-frame clones are kept and a portion is missing. Of about 120,000 clones listed, about four fifths are singletons. Focal radiation plus CTLA-4 blockade with ipilimumab was given to patients with chemo-refractory metastatic non-small-cell lung cancer. Overall study results and limits: An expansion of tumor-derived TCR clones occurred in blood after radiotherapy plus ipilimumab.

The sequence was obtained from a human donor with non-small cell lung cancer who had a partial response to radiotherapy plus ipilimumab. The material was peripheral blood, obtained from a patient treated with radiotherapy plus ipilimumab. This rearrangement joins TRBV15 to TRBJ1-5; D may be TRBD1 (6 bases). CDR3 amino acids: CATSRKDSYQPQHF. CDR3 nucleotides: TGTGCCACCAGCAGAAAGGACAGTTATCAGCCCCAGCATTTT.